The 16 T cell receptor beta chains reported below all come from one sample, sequenced in a study of monozygotic twins with inflammatory bowel disease. From its re-call of the 5' RACE reads, TCRdb lists each CDR3 protein once, without DNA. The data include some 400,000 distinct CDR3 sequences; the top ten clones carry 2% to 3%. The sample comprised blood. These receptors all stem from a human donor with ulcerative colitis or Crohn's disease, or a healthy co-twin of an affected twin (not recorded which).

The V and J genes are TRBV28 and TRBJ2-3; the TRBD2 assignment by TCRdb is unverifiable without DNA. The CDR3 consists of 17 residues. The germline CDR1 and CDR2 sequences are MDHEN and SYDVKM. The CDR3 loop reads CASSPRSGRSPTDTQYF.

This chain uses TRBV29-1 with TRBJ2-6; no DNA is available, so the TRBD1 call from TCRdb remains unchecked. CDR3 length equals 16 residues. Per germline, CDR1 SQVTM and CDR2 ANQGSEA. CDR3 region: CSVEGDRVSGANVLTF.

This chain links TRBV5-1 with TRBJ2-2; TCRdb's D gene call, TRBD1, goes unchecked for lack of DNA. CDR3 length equals 16 residues. Germline values: CDR1 SGHRS, CDR2 YFSETQ. CDR3: CASSFSDRFNTGELFF. Supplemented by reference TRBV5-1 and TRBJ2-2, the full variable domain reads KAGVTQTPRYLIKTRGQQVTLSCSPISGHRSVSWYQQTPGQGLQFLFEYFSETQRNKGNFPGRFSGRQFSNSRSEMNVSTLELGDSALYLCASSFSDRFNTGELFFGEGSRLTVL.

The chain uses TRBV5-4 and TRBJ2-5; the D call from TCRdb, TRBD2, cannot be confirmed without DNA. Germline V CDR1 and CDR2: SGHNT, YYREEE (reference sequence). The CDR3 is 16 residues long. The CDR3 sequence: CASSTHGRGEQETQYF.

The chain has TRBV20-1 and TRBJ2-7; there is no DNA to check the TCRdb D call of TRBD1. There are 15 residues in the CDR3. Per germline, CDR1 DFQATT and CDR2 SNEGSKA (reference sequence). The chain's CDR3 is CSARGAGESPYEQYF.

This rearrangement joins TRBV5-1 to TRBJ2-2; TCRdb outputs TRBD2, but without DNA this stays unchecked. This CDR3 spans 15 amino acids. Germline V gene data show CDR1 as SGHRS and CDR2 as YFSETQ. The CDR3 sequence is CASSFLTSDTGELFF.

This sequence joins TRBV6-4 and TRBJ2-2. Germline V CDR1 and CDR2: MRHNA, SNTAGT. The CDR3 has 14 residues. CDR3 loop: CASSDQGNTGELFF.

This chain joins TRBV5-4 and TRBJ2-2. The germline CDR1 and CDR2 sequences are SGHNT and YYREEE (reference sequence). The CDR3 totals 16 residues. The CDR3 reads CASSPQLGANTGELFF.

The V and J genes are TRBV11-2 and TRBJ2-1. Germline assignment: CDR1 SGHAT and CDR2 FQNNGV. This CDR3 spans 16 amino acids. The CDR3 loop reads CASSSSLAGLYNEQFF.

V is TRBV20-1 and J is TRBJ1-4; the D call from TCRdb, TRBD1, cannot be confirmed without DNA. The CDR3 loop spans 13 amino acids. The V gene's germline CDR1 is DFQATT and CDR2 SNEGSKA (reference sequence). The CDR3 reads CSAREARGEKLFF.

The V call is TRBV28, the J call TRBJ2-3; with no DNA, the TCRdb D assignment of TRBD1 cannot be verified. CDR3 length equals 14 residues. Germline assignment: CDR1 MDHEN and CDR2 SYDVKM. The CDR3 sequence: CASLRNRVVDTQYF.

The chain has TRBV5-1 and TRBJ1-1; the TRBD1 assignment by TCRdb is unverifiable without DNA. CDR3 length: 16 amino acids. The germline gives CDR1 SGHRS, CDR2 YFSETQ. CDR3 sequence: CASSLEGLGIHTEAFF.

This sequence joins TRBV28 and TRBJ2-7; TCRdb designates TRBD1, a call that cannot be tested without DNA. Germline V gene data show CDR1 as MDHEN and CDR2 as SYDVKM. This CDR3 is 13 amino acids long. The CDR3 reads CASSLRDIYEQYF.

This chain connects TRBV28 to TRBJ2-2; with no DNA, the TCRdb D assignment of TRBD2 cannot be verified. From germline, CDR1 is MDHEN and CDR2 SYDVKM. This CDR3 is built from 15 residues. The CDR3 loop reads CASSLAGGPGGELFF.

The CDR3 protein is CASSITAQETQYF. The chain recombines TRBV5-1 with TRBJ2-5. The CDR3 is 13 residues long. CDR1 is SGHRS and CDR2 is YFSETQ in the germline V gene. Full variable domain (remainder filled in from reference TRBV5-1 and TRBJ2-5): KAGVTQTPRYLIKTRGQQVTLSCSPISGHRSVSWYQQTPGQGLQFLFEYFSETQRNKGNFPGRFSGRQFSNSRSEMNVSTLELGDSALYLCASSITAQETQYFGPGTRLLVL.

The chain links TRBV6-5 to TRBJ2-1; there is no DNA to check the TCRdb D call of TRBD2. The length of the CDR3 is 13 residues. Germline assignment: CDR1 MNHEY and CDR2 SVGAGI. CDR3 region: CASRLGLAGLQFF.